This passage covers 17 T cell receptor beta chains from one sample sequenced in a study of PD-1 blockade in classical Hodgkin lymphoma. Produced via immunoSEQ multiplex PCR; TCRdb's table is partial and in-frame only. The sample lists 14,000 to 15,000 clones, around four fifths occurring once. Autologous stem cell transplantation was followed by relapse in every patient, and brentuximab vedotin exposure varied. The material was peripheral blood mononuclear cells (PBMCs), obtained before the second cycle of nivolumab. The receptor source for this set is a human donor with classical Hodgkin lymphoma.

The V gene is TRBV28, the J gene TRBJ2-5; D perhaps matches TRBD1 (5 bases). Trimming removed 5 bases from V and 1 base from J, with 11 bases in between. This CDR3 region has 14 residues. Germline CDR1 and CDR2: MDHEN and SYDVKM. The CDR3 DNA is TGTGCCAGCAGTCGCCGAGACAGCCAAGAGACCCAGTACTTC. This translates into CASSRRDSQETQYF.

This chain links TRBV29-1 with TRBJ2-5, with 15 bases matching TRBD2. The CDR3 has 15 amino acids. Trimming at V came to 8 bases and at J to 4 bases, leaving 8 bases not matched to a gene. CDR1 and CDR2 from the germline V gene are SQVTM and ANQGSEA. The CDR3 region has the DNA TGCAGCTTAGGACTAGCGGGGGGGACTGGAGAGACCCAGTACTTC. This sequence encodes CSLGLAGGTGETQYF.

The chain has TRBV7-6 and TRBJ1-1; 7 bases line up with TRBD1. Trimming removed 5 bases from V and 3 bases from J; junction bases left unmatched: 6. The CDR3 covers 14 residues. Germline V gene lookup returns CDR1 SGHVS and CDR2 FNYEAQ. The CDR3 spells CASSQGGGYTEAFF. DNA for the CDR3: TGTGCCAGCAGCCAAGGGGGCGGGTACACTGAAGCTTTCTTT.

This chain uses TRBV7-9 with TRBJ1-1; D remains ambiguous. Germline V CDR1 and CDR2: SEHNR, FQNEAQ (reference sequence). CDR3 length equals 14 residues. V lost 7 bases and J lost 0, with 12 bases in between. The CDR3: CASTIGPMNTEAFF. In nucleotides, the CDR3 is TGTGCCAGCACCATCGGGCCCATGAACACTGAAGCTTTCTTT.

The rearrangement uses TRBV10-3 and TRBJ2-3; 7 positions agree with TRBD2. Germline V gives CDR1 ENHRY, CDR2 SYGVKD. V was pared by 10 bases and J by 4 bases, with 11 bases of the junction left unmatched. The length of the CDR3 is 14 residues. The CDR3 loop is CATQDLAGADTQYF. CDR3 DNA sequence: TGTGCCACCCAGGATCTTGCGGGGGCAGATACGCAGTATTTT.

This clone was counted between two and nine times. The junction differs from germline at one of its ends, possibly a read error. CDR3 bases: TGTGCTAGCAGCTTATTGTCAGGTCCCCAAGAGGCCCAGTACTTC. Translated: CASSLLSGPQEAQYF. The chain employs TRBV7-7 and TRBJ2-5; unclear D gene. Germline V gene sequence: CDR1 SSHAT, CDR2 FNYEAQ (reference sequence). The CDR3 spans 15 residues. Drawing the rest from reference TRBV7-7 and TRBJ2-5, the complete variable domain is GAGVSQSPRYKVTKRGQDVTLRCDPISSHATLYWYQQALGQGPEFLTYFNYEAQPDKSGLPSDRFSAERPEGSISTLTIQRTEQRDSAMYRCASSLLSGPQEAQYFGPGTRLLVL.

The chain joins TRBV9 to TRBJ1-1, with 8 bases matching TRBD1. CDR3 size: 15 residues. Germline trimming cut 4 bases from V and 5 bases from J; bases unmatched to any gene: 10. Germline loops: CDR1 SGDLS, CDR2 YYNGEE. CDR3 nucleotide sequence: TGTGCCAGCAGCCCGACAGGGGTTAGAGGGACTGAAGCTTTCTTT. Residues: CASSPTGVRGTEAFF.

In its sample, this clone was seen once. This rearrangement joins TRBV18 to TRBJ2-6; 13 bases are a match to TRBD2. Germline assignment: CDR1 KGHSH and CDR2 LQKENI. Trimming removed 4 bases from V and 0 bases from J; junction bases left unmatched: 9. The CDR3 sequence is 20 residues long. In DNA, the CDR3 is TGTGCCAGCTCACTTATCCGGACTAGCGGGGGAGACTCTGGGGCCAACGTCCTGACTTTC. Residues: CASSLIRTSGGDSGANVLTF.

This chain joins TRBV29-1 and TRBJ2-7, with D possibly matching TRBD1 (6 bases). The CDR3 is 12 residues long. CDR1 SQVTM and CDR2 ANQGSEA come from the germline V gene. V lost 3 bases and J 3 bases, leaving 9 bases between the germline ends. The CDR3 coding sequence is TGCAGCGTTGAGCAGGACAGCTACGAGCAGTACTTC. It yields the protein CSVEQDSYEQYF.

The V gene is TRBV27, the J gene TRBJ1-2; no reliable D call. Germline V lookup: CDR1 MNHEY, CDR2 SMNVEV (reference sequence). The V end was cut by 2 bases, the J end by 6 bases, with 13 bases between. The length of the CDR3 is 14 residues. Here the CDR3 reads CASSLPDFSHGYTF. The CDR3 DNA is TGTGCCAGCAGTTTACCGGACTTTTCCCATGGCTACACCTTC.

The chain recombines TRBV6-6 with TRBJ2-7, with a possible D match to TRBD1 (5 bases). Germline V gene lookup returns CDR1 MNHNY and CDR2 SVGAGI (reference sequence). The CDR3 is made up of 14 amino acids. Between the trimmed V and J ends, which lost 7 bases and 2 bases, there was a span of 15 bases. The CDR3, as DNA: TGTGCCAGCACTTTCACAGCAGGGACCTACGAGCAGTACTTC. This sequence encodes CASTFTAGTYEQYF.

The chain uses TRBV11-2 and TRBJ1-2; the D is unclear. Looked up from germline, CDR1 is SGHAT and CDR2 is FQNNGV. The V end was cut by 5 bases, the J end by 4 bases, with 14 bases between. CDR3 length equals 14 residues. The CDR3 loop is CASSRPLAPYGYTF. Written as DNA, the CDR3 is TGTGCCAGCAGCCGACCACTCGCCCCCTATGGCTACACCTTC.

The J gene is TRBJ2-1, the V gene TRBV7-6, with a possible D match to TRBD2 (6 bases). Germline CDR1 SGHVS, CDR2 FNYEAQ. Trimming cost V 5 bases and J 1 base, with 9 bases left between them. The CDR3 length is 14 residues. As DNA, the CDR3 is TGTGCCAGCAGCCCCGGGACTTCCTACAATGAGCAGTTCTTC. Its protein product is CASSPGTSYNEQFF.

The chain recombines TRBV9 with TRBJ2-1; perhaps D is TRBD1 or TRBD2 (5 bases each). This CDR3 has 17 residues. Germline CDR1 is SGDLS and CDR2 is YYNGEE. Trimming took off 6 bases at V and 0 bases at J, with 19 bases between the two ends. This CDR3 reads CASNKTFGGISYNEQFF. The CDR3 DNA sequence: TGTGCCAGCAACAAAACATTTGGGGGAATCTCCTACAATGAGCAGTTCTTC. The full variable domain, rest sourced from reference TRBV9 and TRBJ2-1, is DSGVTQTPKHLITATGQRVTLRCSPRSGDLSVYWYQQSLDQGLQFLIQYYNGEERAKGNILERFSAQQFPDLHSELNLSSLELGDSALYFCASNKTFGGISYNEQFFGPGTRLTVL.

The chain has TRBV18 and TRBJ2-6; tentative D call: TRBD1 (6 bases). The CDR3 has 15 amino acids. CDR1 KGHSH and CDR2 LQKENI come from the germline V gene. V was shortened by 5 bases and J by 3 bases, with 11 bases between the two germline ends. The CDR3 DNA follows: TGTGCCAGCTCAGAACAGGGTAATGGGGCCAACGTCCTGACTTTC. It encodes CASSEQGNGANVLTF.

The CDR3 DNA is TGTGCCAGCAGCTTAGCCCCCATAGCTAACTATGGCTACACCTTC. Encoded protein: CASSLAPIANYGYTF. V usage is TRBV7-8 and J usage is TRBJ1-2; D remains unclear. This CDR3 has 15 amino acids. From germline, CDR1 is SGHVS and CDR2 FQNEAQ. Trimming pared 0 bases from V and 0 bases from J, leaving 8 bases between.

The chain uses TRBV4-2 and TRBJ1-1, with D possibly matching TRBD1 (6 bases). V shed 0 bases and J shed 4 bases, with 12 bases lying between them. The V gene's germline CDR1 is LGHNA and CDR2 YNFKEQ. This CDR3 has 15 residues. DNA of the CDR3: TGTGCCAGCAGCCAAGACCTGGGACAAGGCACTGAAGCTTTCTTT. It is translated as CASSQDLGQGTEAFF.